The present T cell receptor beta chain was sequenced within a study of T cells in Graves' hyperthyroidism and ophthalmopathy. This clonotype was counted only a few times. CDR3 length: 18 residues. V was clipped by 3 bases and J by 0 bases, with 18 bases between them. Germline loops: CDR1 KGHDR, CDR2 SFDVKD. RNA transcripts gave rise to amplified TCR beta CDR3 regions. The HTBI set primed first-round TCR CDR3 RT-PCR. TCRdb passed the multiplex PCR reads through MiXCR, listing each CDR3 protein once. This table holds 500,000 to 650,000 distinct CDR3 sequences, roughly 21% found once. Ophthalmopathy patients all had a Clinical Activity Score of at least 3, a NOSPECS grade of at least 4 and disease under 3 months old.

The chain uses TRBV24-1 and TRBJ2-3; possibly TRBD1 for D (6 bases). This sequence originates from a man between 40 and 49 years old with Graves' ophthalmopathy. Sequencing used blood. The CDR3 spells CATSDPRGLAVSTDTQYF. The CDR3 bases are TGTGCCACCAGTGATCCCAGGGGTCTGGCGGTTAGCACAGATACGCAGTATTTT.